Below, 24 T cell receptor beta chains from the same sample are listed, as sequenced in a study of T-cell memory formation after mild COVID-19. MiXCR, run by TCRdb on the 5' RACE reads, gives a single entry per CDR3 protein. The data show more than 120,000 distinct CDR3 sequences, about 19% seen once. The sample was PBMCs or a T cell subset sorted from them (not recorded which). The receptors shown here come from an adult woman who had mild COVID-19 (a few samples of this study predate the infection). Cell type and time point are not known.

The chain has TRBV5-1 and TRBJ1-2; unclear D gene. V lost 4 bases and J lost 8, with 18 bases in between. This CDR3 spans 14 amino acids. Germline V CDR1 and CDR2: SGHRS, YFSETQ. The CDR3 is CASSPFEATGGYTF. DNA of the CDR3: TGCGCCAGCAGCCCCTTTGAGGCGACGGGAGGCTACACCTTC.

The chain uses TRBV20-1 and TRBJ2-5, with TRBD2 matching 9 bases. The germline V gene has CDR1 DFQATT and CDR2 SNEGSKA (reference sequence). V trimming: 6 bases; J trimming: 5 bases; junction bases outside the gene matches: 10. The CDR3 is 14 amino acids. In nucleotides, the CDR3 is TGCAGTGCCCCCCCGGCTAGCGGGGTGGAGACCCAGTACTTC. It encodes CSAPPASGVETQYF.

The chain links TRBV6-6 to TRBJ2-1; TRBD2 aligns across 8 bases. This CDR3 comprises 17 residues. J lost 5 bases, V lost 0 bases, and 9 bases had no gene match. CDR1 and CDR2 (germline): MNHNY, SVGAGI (reference sequence). CDR3 sequence reads: CASSYSFGGGIHNEQFF. Here the CDR3 DNA reads TGTGCCAGCAGTTACTCCTTCGGGGGGGGCATCCACAATGAGCAGTTCTTC.

This clonotype was recorded many times. This chain connects TRBV3-1 to TRBJ2-1; TRBD2 matches at 11 bases. V was clipped by 0 bases and J by 9 bases; unmatched bases: 10. The CDR3 is 17 amino acids. Germline CDR1 is LGHDT and CDR2 is YNNKEL (reference sequence). The CDR3 nucleotides read TGTGCCAGCAGCCAAGATGTACAGGCTAGCGGGAGGAGTGAGCAGTTCTTC. Translated, it gives CASSQDVQASGRSEQFF.

The chain employs TRBV18 and TRBJ2-1, with TRBD2 as a possible D gene (6 bases). Germline CDR1 is KGHSH and CDR2 is LQKENI. The CDR3 has 16 amino acids. V lost 2 bases and J lost 9, with 20 bases in between. Here the CDR3 DNA reads TGTGCCAGCTCACCAGCACTAGCCCTGAAAGATCTTGAGCAGTTCTTC. It encodes CASSPALALKDLEQFF.

The CDR3 DNA sequence: TGCAGTGCTAGGGCGACTAGCGGGAGCTCCTACGAGCAGTACTTC. It translates to CSARATSGSSYEQYF. The chain couples TRBV20-1 to TRBJ2-7, with 12 bases matching TRBD2. This CDR3 region has 15 residues. Germline CDR1 is DFQATT and CDR2 is SNEGSKA (reference sequence). J lost 0 bases, V lost 3 bases, and 3 bases had no gene match.

This clonotype was seen a few times. The CDR3 region has the DNA TGCGCCAGCAGCCAAGATAGGGCTAGCAATGAGCAGTTCTTC. It specifies CASSQDRASNEQFF. V and J are TRBV4-3 and TRBJ2-1; D ambiguous. The CDR3 extends over 14 amino acids. Trimming shortened V by 0 bases and J by 6 bases, and 9 bases separated the two germline ends. Germline CDR1 reads LGHNA; CDR2 reads YSLEER.

V usage is TRBV6-5 and J usage is TRBJ2-3; possible D gene TRBD2, 5 bases. Germline CDR1 MNHEY, CDR2 SVGAGI. Trimming left V 7 bases short and J 0 bases short, with 11 bases between. The CDR3 has 14 residues. CDR3 nucleotides: TGTGCCAGCACCGAACTAGGTAGCACAGATACGCAGTATTTT. Its protein product is CASTELGSTDTQYF.

This clonotype was counted a few times. The chain uses TRBV5-1 and TRBJ2-7; D gene unclear. Trimming took 4 bases from V and 2 from J, leaving 4 bases between them. The CDR3 runs to 11 residues. Germline-derived CDR1 and CDR2 are SGHRS and YFSETQ. The CDR3 sequence is CASSAAYEQYF. The CDR3 DNA follows: TGCGCCAGCAGCGCAGCCTACGAGCAGTACTTC.

V is TRBV23-1 and J is TRBJ2-1; possibly TRBD1 for D (6 bases). TRBV23-1 carries the ORF label, with uncertain function. The CDR3 extends over 16 amino acids. V shed 0 bases and J shed 2 bases, with 11 bases lying between them. CDR3 DNA: TGCGCCAGCAGTCAATCGAAGCAGGGGACCTACAATGAGCAGTTCTTC. Residues: CASSQSKQGTYNEQFF.

V and J are TRBV10-3 and TRBJ2-1; 11 bases map to TRBD2. The junction had 7 bases not matched to a gene; V was cut back by 3 bases and J by 9 bases. The CDR3 has 15 residues. CDR1 is ENHRY and CDR2 is SYGVKD in the germline V gene. CDR3 sequence reads: CAISDTLAGAREQFF. The CDR3 DNA sequence: TGTGCCATCAGTGACACACTAGCGGGAGCCCGTGAGCAGTTCTTC.

This clonotype was found a few times. The chain employs TRBV9 and TRBJ2-6; tentatively, D is TRBD1 (6 bases). This CDR3 comprises 17 residues. Germline CDR1 is SGDLS and CDR2 is YYNGEE. Trimming pared 4 bases from V and 2 bases from J, leaving 16 bases between. The CDR3, as DNA: TGTGCCAGCAGCAGGCTACAGGGTACGACTGGGGCCAACGTCCTGACTTTC. Its protein is CASSRLQGTTGANVLTF. Combining the CDR3 with reference TRBV9 and TRBJ2-6 gives the whole variable domain DSGVTQTPKHLITATGQRVTLRCSPRSGDLSVYWYQQSLDQGLQFLIQYYNGEERAKGNILERFSAQQFPDLHSELNLSSLELGDSALYFCASSRLQGTTGANVLTFGAGSRLTVL.

The gene calls are TRBV5-1 and TRBJ2-2; D possibly corresponds to TRBD2 (7 bases). The CDR3 runs 16 residues. The germline V gene encodes CDR1 SGHRS and CDR2 YFSETQ. Trimming took off 1 base at V and 0 bases at J, with 10 bases between the two ends. The CDR3 bases are TGCGCCAGCAGCTTGTTGGGGGGGCCGAACACCGGGGAGCTGTTTTTT. Protein product: CASSLLGGPNTGELFF.

This chain connects TRBV30 to TRBJ2-7; TRBD2 matches 8 bases. Germline values: CDR1 GTSNPN, CDR2 SVGIG (reference sequence). The CDR3 loop spans 15 amino acids. V lost 3 bases and J lost 0; bases outside the gene matches: 7. CDR3 coding DNA: TGTGCCTGGAGCCGTCGGGGGGGAGACTCCTACGAGCAGTACTTC. Translation gives CAWSRRGGDSYEQYF.

The chain links TRBV6-5 to TRBJ1-6; the match to TRBD1 covers 7 bases. V was clipped by 0 bases and J by 11 bases; unmatched bases: 7. Germline V CDR1 and CDR2: MNHEY, SVGAGI. The CDR3 consists of 15 residues. In DNA, the CDR3 is TGTGCCAGCAGTTACTCGCAACAGGGGAGTGCACCCCTCCACTTT. As protein: CASSYSQQGSAPLHF.

The chain carries TRBV5-1 and TRBJ2-6, with D possibly being TRBD1 (6 bases). This CDR3 spans 16 amino acids. Trimming shortened V by 3 bases and J by 0 bases, and 10 bases separated the two germline ends. In germline, CDR1 is SGHRS, CDR2 YFSETQ. CDR3 amino acids: CASSSTGTSGANVLTF. Here the CDR3 DNA reads TGCGCCAGCAGCTCGACAGGTACCTCTGGGGCCAACGTCCTGACTTTC. The entire variable domain, with the rest obtained from reference TRBV5-1 and TRBJ2-6, is as follows: KAGVTQTPRYLIKTRGQQVTLSCSPISGHRSVSWYQQTPGQGLQFLFEYFSETQRNKGNFPGRFSGRQFSNSRSEMNVSTLELGDSALYLCASSSTGTSGANVLTFGAGSRLTVL.

Only a few counts were recorded for this clonotype. The rearrangement links TRBV7-2 to TRBJ2-2; TRBD1 or TRBD2 may be the D gene (5 bases each). The V gene's germline CDR1 is SGHTA and CDR2 FQGNSA. V lost 5 bases, J lost 4 bases, and 20 bases lay in between. The CDR3 totals 17 residues. The CDR3 sequence: CASSPYGTAPFTGELFF. The CDR3 bases are TGTGCCAGCAGCCCCTATGGGACGGCCCCTTTCACCGGGGAGCTGTTTTTT. Variable domain in full (rest from reference TRBV7-2 and TRBJ2-2): GAGVSQSPSNKVTEKGKDVELRCDPISGHTALYWYRQSLGQGLEFLIYFQGNSAPDKSGLPSDRFSAERTGGSVSTLTIQRTQQEDSAVYLCASSPYGTAPFTGELFFGEGSRLTVL.

The V call is TRBV20-1, the J call TRBJ2-2; TRBD1 aligns across 12 bases. CDR1 is DFQATT, CDR2 SNEGSKA, per germline (reference sequence). The CDR3 sequence is 14 residues long. Unmatched junction bases numbered 4, after V lost 5 bases and J lost 6 bases. The CDR3 coding sequence is TGCAGTGCTCTCCGGGACAGGGGGCCCGGGGAGCTGTTTTTT. Translating gives CSALRDRGPGELFF.

This clonotype was observed a handful of times. The genes are TRBV7-9 and TRBJ1-2, with TRBD1 matching 7 bases. Trimming removed 0 bases from V and 5 bases from J; junction bases left unmatched: 6. CDR1 and CDR2 (germline): SEHNR, FQNEAQ (reference sequence). This CDR3 has 15 residues. As DNA, the CDR3 is TGTGCCAGCAGCTTAGCCGGGACAGAAGCATATGGCTACACCTTC. This gives the protein CASSLAGTEAYGYTF.

This clonotype turned up a few times. The chain links TRBV9 to TRBJ1-5, with a weak D call TRBD1 (5 bases). Trimming removed 0 bases from V and 0 bases from J, with 10 bases in between. Germline V gene sequence: CDR1 SGDLS, CDR2 YYNGEE. There are 16 residues in the CDR3. CDR3 DNA sequence: TGTGCCAGCAGCGTAGGGACATCTTATAGCAATCAGCCCCAGCATTTT. This sequence encodes CASSVGTSYSNQPQHF.

The chain couples TRBV12-3 or TRBV12-4 to TRBJ2-1; the match to TRBD1 covers 7 bases. J was trimmed by 4 bases and V by 6 bases; bases with no gene match: 9. This CDR3 has 15 residues. The CDR3 DNA reads TGTGCCAGCAGAGCCCGGACAGGAGGTTACAATGAGCAGTTCTTC. Translated, it gives CASRARTGGYNEQFF.

This clonotype turned up a few times. The rearrangement links TRBV18 to TRBJ2-2; D is ambiguous. V lost 2 bases to trimming and J lost 6 bases, with 10 bases between them. Germline V gives CDR1 KGHSH, CDR2 LQKENI. CDR3 length equals 14 residues. The CDR3 reads CASSPTLGSGELFF. In DNA form, the CDR3 reads TGTGCCAGCTCACCAACACTGGGGTCCGGGGAGCTGTTTTTT.

This rearrangement joins TRBV7-9 to TRBJ1-1; D remains unclear. Germline V gene sequence: CDR1 SEHNR, CDR2 FQNEAQ (reference sequence). This CDR3 region has 16 residues. Trimming cost V 4 bases and J 6 bases, with 21 bases left between them. The CDR3 DNA follows: TGTGCCAGCAGCTCCGGACGCGGGGAGGTTCGCTCTGAAGCTTTCTTT. This encodes CASSSGRGEVRSEAFF. The full variable domain, rest sourced from reference TRBV7-9 and TRBJ1-1, is DTGVSQNPRHKITKRGQNVTFRCDPISEHNRLYWYRQTLGQGPEFLTYFQNEAQLEKSRLLSDRFSAERPKGSFSTLEIQRTEQGDSAMYLCASSSGRGEVRSEAFFGQGTRLTVV.

The CDR3: CATSRDPPGGGWYNEQFF. The CDR3 DNA follows: TGTGCCACCAGCAGAGATCCCCCCGGGGGGGGGTGGTACAATGAGCAGTTCTTC. V and J are TRBV15 and TRBJ2-1; 8 nucleotides match TRBD2. V gave up 0 bases and J gave up 4 bases; unmatched junction bases: 11. The CDR3 consists of 18 residues. Germline lookup yields CDR1 LNHNV and CDR2 YYDKDF (reference sequence).